This TCR beta chain was captured by sequencing in a study of blood T cell repertoires in COVID-19 (dated by TCRdb to 2020 to 2022). For the wider study: Collaborator samples came from the United States, Italy and Spain and covered acute and convalescent phases of COVID-19. Deeply sampled blood TCRbeta repertoires from subjects exposed to, actively infected with, or recovered from COVID-19 were included in the dataset. Samples came from the ongoing ImmuneRACE study (first 160 participants) plus 1,254 subjects from 6 global collaborators. A de-identified subject ID, COVID-19 status, age in years and sex were almost always included in the sample metadata. Where HLA class I and class II types were available, the types were taken from metadata supplied by the sample provider, not from assay-based typing. The prospective study material was composed of cDNA or gDNA derived from T cells, B-cell-depleted T cells, or PBMCs. The repertoires were released in a freely available public database meant as a resource for research on the immune response to SARS-CoV-2. Broader findings and caveats from the paper: Clinical and demographic metadata were provided uncurated, with the amount varying by source and participant.

TCRbeta CDR3 regions were amplified from genomic DNA using the immunoSEQ Assay, a bias-controlled multiplex PCR. From the authors' description of their analysis: The number of nucleated cells in each sample was estimated from the amplification of reference gene primers within the assay. Sequence reads were collapsed and filtered to measure the absolute abundance of every unique TCRbeta CDR3 rearrangement. For each sample, productive Simpson clonality was calculated as the square root of Simpson's diversity index over productive rearrangements. Imported from immuneACCESS, the table was reduced by TCRdb to in-frame sequences with V and J called. These copies leave out some clones; in studies compared against another copy, an unresolved V gene accounts for under half, and the cause of the remainder is not known. That table furnishes V, J and clone size, whereas the DNA furnished D and trimming. This sample gives about 220,000 clones in total; 83% of them show up just once. The ten most abundant clones make up less than 4% of the sample.

Regarding this clone: Its cognate antigen has yet to be identified. Qualities for individual bases were not recorded, and no much larger clone is one base off.

Participants in the prospective study were enrolled through a virtual design, were aged roughly 18 to 100 years, and lived in 24 United States geographic areas. In the prospective study, participants were assigned to cohorts based on the clinical history participants reported in a screening survey and a study questionnaire. Exposed participants had been in contact with someone with a PCR-confirmed or clinician-diagnosed COVID-19 case within 2 weeks of study entry. Each participant in the prospective study had whole blood, serum and a nasopharyngeal or oropharyngeal swab collected by mobile phlebotomists. Participants in the prospective study had the option to provide additional blood draws and questionnaires over a roughly 2-month period. Prospective study blood samples were shipped either frozen or at room temperature before DNA extraction. Sequenced input: PBMCs or T cells enriched from blood (not recorded which). The sequence was collected from a woman aged 40 to 50 who had been exposed to COVID-19.

The CDR3 protein is CASSFGDRGGEKLFF. Read as DNA, the sequence is TGCGCCAGCAGCTTTGGCGACAGGGGTGGCGAAAAACTGTTTTTT. The V and J segments used are TRBV5-1 and TRBJ1-4; 8 bases in the middle match TRBD1. CDR3 length: 15 amino acids, cysteine to phenylalanine. CDR3 DNA is the only sequence kept; it has 45 bases, read in frame from the first base. Trimming accounts for 2 bases at V and 8 bases at J, while the number of junction bases matched to no gene is 8. From a lookup of the germline V gene, CDR1 and CDR2 are SGHRS and YFSETQ.